This T cell receptor (beta chain) was obtained from a study of cytomegalovirus exposure and HLA in healthy donors. Study details: A prior analysis found about 110 million unique TCR beta sequences from around 190 million T cells. Across 350 to 400 genotyped donors, roughly 80% landed in the Caucasian-associated ancestry cluster.

Details on this clone: Its antigen is undetermined.

Study-level points and caveats: Rarity characterized most TCR sequences, yet some public TCRs appeared in many donors. The classifier, whose performance was assessed in both the original and validation cohorts, reportedly diagnosed cytomegalovirus status with high specificity and sensitivity.

PCR employed 60 Vbeta and 13 Jbeta primers. Profiled with immunoSEQ multiplex PCR; TCRdb holds only in-frame clones, not every one. Among about 140,000 clones listed, roughly 76% were seen once. This sequence was found in a female donor in good health and CMV-seronegative. Sequenced material: PBMCs.

The CDR3 sequence is CASSISGGSGANVLTF. CDR3 coding DNA: TGTGCCAGCAGCATCTCAGGGGGGTCTGGGGCCAACGTCCTGACTTTC. The V gene is TRBV7-9, the J gene TRBJ2-6; a weak D match, TRBD1 (7 bases). V gave up 5 bases and J gave up 1 base, with 12 bases separating them. Germline loops: CDR1 SEHNR, CDR2 FQNEAQ (reference sequence). This CDR3 is built from 16 residues.